A selection of T cell receptor beta chains follows, all from one sample in a study of shared clonotypes between healthy human individuals. TCRdb's copy holds only in-frame clones and misses some; the assay was immunoSEQ multiplex PCR. Of fewer than 350,000 clones listed, over 75% are singletons. Sequencing input: memory CD8+ T cells sorted from blood. Source of these receptors: a man between 18 and 35 years old in good health. CDR3s include the opening cysteine and the closing phenylalanine or tryptophan.

j_gene: TRBJ2-5
v_gene: TRBV2
CDR3aa: CASGSTSGGALETQYF

j_gene: TRBJ2-1
v_gene: TRBV27
CDR3aa: CASSLYSRKKLDNEQFF

j_gene: TRBJ2-1
v_gene: TRBV6-1
CDR3aa: CASSEELAGGPGNEQFF

j_gene: TRBJ2-7
v_gene: TRBV7-6
CDR3aa: CASSLRTSGSEQYF

j_gene: TRBJ2-7
v_gene: TRBV7-9
CDR3aa: CASSPALAGSNYEQYF

j_gene: TRBJ2-3
v_gene: TRBV6-1
CDR3aa: CASSPQGADTQYF

j_gene: TRBJ1-2
v_gene: TRBV9
CDR3aa: CASSVGGNYGYTF

j_gene: TRBJ2-2
v_gene: TRBV11-2
CDR3aa: CASSDNPTDHEVNTGELFF

j_gene: TRBJ2-2
v_gene: TRBV10-3
CDR3aa: CAISELGEKDGELFF

j_gene: TRBJ2-3
v_gene: TRBV21-1
CDR3aa: CASSPGGLSADTQYF

j_gene: TRBJ2-2
v_gene: TRBV6-6
CDR3aa: CASLHYGQVNTGELFF

j_gene: TRBJ1-1
v_gene: TRBV5-1
CDR3aa: CASSLIQQGAEAFF

j_gene: TRBJ2-1
v_gene: TRBV14
CDR3aa: CASSQNGLALEQFF

j_gene: TRBJ1-1
v_gene: TRBV5-4
CDR3aa: CASSLEGGTEAFF

j_gene: TRBJ1-1
v_gene: TRBV9
CDR3aa: CASSVSQGGTEAFF

j_gene: TRBJ2-1
v_gene: TRBV9
CDR3aa: CASSPTQEEQFF

j_gene: TRBJ1-1
v_gene: TRBV6-9
CDR3aa: CASSYWGDPMANTEAFF

j_gene: TRBJ1-1
v_gene: TRBV27
CDR3aa: CASSLWTDTEAFF

j_gene: TRBJ1-1
v_gene: TRBV2
CDR3aa: CASKNDRGPEAFF

j_gene: TRBJ2-5
v_gene: TRBV10-2
CDR3aa: CASNWNLAATESQYF

j_gene: TRBJ2-7
v_gene: TRBV6-5
CDR3aa: CASSYPGDEQYF

j_gene: TRBJ2-7
v_gene: TRBV4-1
CDR3aa: CASSQASGVYEQYF

j_gene: TRBJ1-2
v_gene: TRBV30
CDR3aa: CAWSVWWSGGRYGYTF

j_gene: TRBJ2-7
v_gene: TRBV2
CDR3aa: CASSGETSSYEQYF

j_gene: TRBJ2-7
v_gene: TRBV4-3
CDR3aa: CASSQDIVLPGGYEQYF

j_gene: TRBJ2-1
v_gene: TRBV7-9
CDR3aa: CASSYIDEQFF

j_gene: TRBJ1-4
v_gene: TRBV10-1
CDR3aa: CASSESFGDERGKLFF

j_gene: TRBJ2-3
v_gene: TRBV4-3
CDR3aa: CASSQLTGTGTDTQYF

j_gene: TRBJ1-2
v_gene: TRBV19
CDR3aa: CASSPETGKSGYTF

j_gene: TRBJ2-4
v_gene: TRBV6-5
CDR3aa: CASSFSGGLGKNIQYF

j_gene: TRBJ2-2
v_gene: TRBV6-5
CDR3aa: CASSYDAGGNTGELFF

j_gene: TRBJ1-1
v_gene: TRBV30
CDR3aa: CAWSGEQAPTEAFF